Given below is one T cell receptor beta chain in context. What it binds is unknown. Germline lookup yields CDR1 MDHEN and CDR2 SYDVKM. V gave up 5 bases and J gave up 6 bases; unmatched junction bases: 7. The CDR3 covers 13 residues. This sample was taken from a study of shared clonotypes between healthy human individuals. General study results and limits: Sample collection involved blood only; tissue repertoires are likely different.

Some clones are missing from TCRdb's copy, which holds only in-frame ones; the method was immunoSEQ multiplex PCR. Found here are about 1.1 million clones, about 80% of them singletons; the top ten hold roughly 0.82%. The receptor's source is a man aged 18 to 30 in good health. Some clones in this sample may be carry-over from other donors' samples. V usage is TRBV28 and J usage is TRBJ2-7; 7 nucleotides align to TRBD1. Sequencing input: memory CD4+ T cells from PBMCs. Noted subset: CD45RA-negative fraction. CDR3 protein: CASSPLTGLEQYF. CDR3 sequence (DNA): TGTGCCAGCAGTCCTCTGACAGGGCTCGAGCAGTACTTC.